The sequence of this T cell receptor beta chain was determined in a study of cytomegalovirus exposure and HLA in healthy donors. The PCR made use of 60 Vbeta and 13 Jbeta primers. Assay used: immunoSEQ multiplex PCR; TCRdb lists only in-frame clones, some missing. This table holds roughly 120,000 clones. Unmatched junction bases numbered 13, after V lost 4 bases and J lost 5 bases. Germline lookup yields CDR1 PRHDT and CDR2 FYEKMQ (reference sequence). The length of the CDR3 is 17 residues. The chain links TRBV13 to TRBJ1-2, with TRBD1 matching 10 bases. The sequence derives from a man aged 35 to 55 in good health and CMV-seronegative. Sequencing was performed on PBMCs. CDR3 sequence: CASSSLTGGLIEYGYTF. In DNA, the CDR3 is TGTGCCAGCAGCTCACTGACAGGGGGCCTTATTGAATATGGCTACACCTTC.